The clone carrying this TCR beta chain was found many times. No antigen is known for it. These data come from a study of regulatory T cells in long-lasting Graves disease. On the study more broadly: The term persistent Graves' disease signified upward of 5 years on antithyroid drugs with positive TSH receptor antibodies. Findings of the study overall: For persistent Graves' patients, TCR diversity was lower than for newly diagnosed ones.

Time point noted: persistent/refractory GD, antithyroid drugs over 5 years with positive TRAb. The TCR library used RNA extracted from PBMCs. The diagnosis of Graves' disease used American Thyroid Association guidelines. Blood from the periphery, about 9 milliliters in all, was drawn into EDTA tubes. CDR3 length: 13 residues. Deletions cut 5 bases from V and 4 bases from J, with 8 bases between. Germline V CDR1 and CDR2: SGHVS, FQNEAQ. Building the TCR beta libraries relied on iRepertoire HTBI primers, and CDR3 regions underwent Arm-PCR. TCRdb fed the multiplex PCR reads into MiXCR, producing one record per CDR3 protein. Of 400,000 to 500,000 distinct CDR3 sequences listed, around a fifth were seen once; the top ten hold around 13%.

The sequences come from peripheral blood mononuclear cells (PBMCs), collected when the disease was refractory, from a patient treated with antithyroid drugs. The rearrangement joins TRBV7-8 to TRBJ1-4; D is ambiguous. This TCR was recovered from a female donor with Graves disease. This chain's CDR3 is CASSQDRNEKLFF. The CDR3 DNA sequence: TGTGCCAGCAGCCAAGACCGTAATGAAAAACTGTTTTTT.